This entry lists 24 T cell receptor beta chains sequenced from one sample in a study of control samples from healthy donors and cancer patients. Clones were sequenced by immunoSEQ multiplex PCR, and TCRdb holds only the in-frame ones, with some missing. The repertoire holds 160,000 or so clones, 80% to 95% seen once, with 0.68% in the top ten. Sample: blood. The source is a woman in her 30s in good health.

The rearrangement links TRBV5-5 to TRBJ1-3; D unclear. Per germline, CDR1 SGHKS and CDR2 YYEKEE (reference sequence). V was shortened by 2 bases and J by 2 bases, with 8 bases between the two germline ends. The CDR3 sequence is 14 residues long. CDR3: CASSLSGPGNTIYF. The DNA of the CDR3 is TGTGCCAGCAGCTTATCAGGCCCTGGAAACACCATATATTTT.

The CDR3 reads CASSFYGTGFYEQYF. The CDR3 region has the DNA TGTGCCAGCAGCTTCTATGGGACAGGATTCTACGAGCAGTACTTC. J is TRBJ2-7 and V is TRBV5-6, with 8 nucleotides matching TRBD1. V lost 2 bases to trimming and J lost 3 bases; unmatched junction nucleotides: 7. The CDR3 totals 15 residues. Germline values: CDR1 SGHDT, CDR2 YYEEEE.

This rearrangement joins TRBV5-1 to TRBJ1-6; perhaps TRBD1 as D (6 bases). The CDR3 spans 13 residues. The V gene lost 0 bases and the J gene lost 8 bases, with 6 bases spanning the gap. Looked up from germline, CDR1 is SGHRS and CDR2 is YFSETQ. CDR3: CASSLAGDSPLHF. In DNA form, the CDR3 reads TGCGCCAGCAGCTTGGCAGGGGATTCACCCCTCCACTTT. The variable domain in full, with the rest retrieved from reference TRBV5-1 and TRBJ1-6, is KAGVTQTPRYLIKTRGQQVTLSCSPISGHRSVSWYQQTPGQGLQFLFEYFSETQRNKGNFPGRFSGRQFSNSRSEMNVSTLELGDSALYLCASSLAGDSPLHFGNGTRLTVT.

This chain joins TRBV27 and TRBJ1-6, with 10 bases lining up with TRBD1. J gave up 9 bases and V 6 bases, and 8 bases lay outside the gene matches. Per the germline V gene, CDR1 is MNHEY and CDR2 is SMNVEV (reference sequence). The CDR3 consists of 15 residues. The chain's CDR3 is CASSPQGTGVSPLHF. The CDR3 nucleotides are TGTGCCAGCAGCCCCCAGGGGACAGGGGTTTCACCCCTCCACTTT.

The chain employs TRBV28 and TRBJ1-1; 11 positions match TRBD1. The CDR3 spans 13 residues. The germline gives CDR1 MDHEN, CDR2 SYDVKM. V lost 1 base, J lost 12 bases, and 4 bases stayed unmatched. The CDR3 reads CASSLSRDRGTFF. The CDR3 region has the DNA TGTGCCAGCAGTTTATCGCGGGACAGGGGGACTTTCTTT.

The V call is TRBV5-4, the J call TRBJ2-7; D uncertain. CDR1 and CDR2 (germline): SGHNT, YYREEE (reference sequence). The CDR3 has 12 amino acids. The V end was cut by 4 bases, the J end by 4 bases, with 9 bases between. The CDR3 sequence is CASSTDGYEQYF. CDR3 nucleotides: TGTGCCAGCAGCACGGACGGGTACGAGCAGTACTTC.

V gene TRBV9 combines with J gene TRBJ2-1, with 11 bases matching TRBD1. This CDR3 is 18 amino acids long. V lost 2 bases, J lost 9 bases, and 16 bases stayed unmatched. The germline gives CDR1 SGDLS, CDR2 YYNGEE. The CDR3 DNA sequence: TGTGCCAGCAGCGTCTCCTCCGGGACAGGGGGGATTAGGGGTGAGCAGTTCTTC. Amino acids: CASSVSSGTGGIRGEQFF.

The chain employs TRBV6-5 and TRBJ2-1; D possibly matches TRBD1 or TRBD2 (5 bases each). CDR3 size: 15 residues. V lost 4 bases and J 2 bases, leaving 12 bases between the germline ends. Germline assignment: CDR1 MNHEY and CDR2 SVGAGI. The CDR3, as DNA: TGTGCCAGCAGTTTAGAGGGGTCCCCCTACAATGAGCAGTTCTTC. Protein product: CASSLEGSPYNEQFF.

The J gene is TRBJ1-4, the V gene TRBV5-1, with D perhaps matching TRBD1 (5 bases). The CDR3 contains 15 residues. Trimming cost V 1 base and J 7 bases, with 14 bases left between them. The germline V gene has CDR1 SGHRS and CDR2 YFSETQ. This chain's CDR3 is CASSLWPVGGEKLFF. CDR3 DNA: TGCGCCAGCAGCTTGTGGCCAGTTGGGGGTGAAAAACTGTTTTTT.

The rearrangement links TRBV20-1 to TRBJ2-3; D gene uncertain. The ends were cut back, 0 bases at V and 12 bases at J, with 10 bases in the middle. Germline values: CDR1 DFQATT, CDR2 SNEGSKA (reference sequence). CDR3 length: 11 residues. The chain's CDR3 is CSAREGGPQYF. The CDR3 DNA sequence: TGCAGTGCTAGAGAAGGCGGCCCCCAGTATTTT.

The V and J genes are TRBV18 and TRBJ1-4; perhaps TRBD1 as D (5 bases). CDR1 and CDR2 (germline): KGHSH, LQKENI. CDR3 length: 16 residues. V gave up 0 bases and J gave up 7 bases, with 15 bases separating them. CDR3 DNA sequence: TGTGCCAGCTCACCACCGGGCAGGGTAGGGACTGAAAAACTGTTTTTT. Translated: CASSPPGRVGTEKLFF. Full variable domain (outside the CDR3, taken from reference TRBV18 and TRBJ1-4): NAGVMQNPRHLVRRRGQEARLRCSPMKGHSHVYWYRQLPEEGLKFMVYLQKENIIDESGMPKERFSAEFPKEGPSILRIQQVVRGDSAAYFCASSPPGRVGTEKLFFGSGTQLSVL.

The chain uses TRBV3-1 (or the pseudogene TRBV3-2) and TRBJ1-4, with no clear D. CDR1 is LGHDT, CDR2 YNNKEL, per germline (reference sequence). The CDR3 is 13 residues long. V was cut by 3 bases and J by 8 bases, with 10 bases left in between. The CDR3 loop reads CASSHPLGEKLFF. The CDR3 DNA follows: TGTGCCAGCAGCCACCCTTTGGGGGAAAAACTGTTTTTT.

Worth noting for this clone: Additional DNA sequences in this sample encode the identical CDR3. The chain combines TRBV5-1 with TRBJ2-7; 9 bases map to TRBD1. V was pared by 2 bases and J by 1 base, with 1 base of the junction left unmatched. Looked up from germline, CDR1 is SGHRS and CDR2 is YFSETQ. There are 14 residues in the CDR3. This CDR3 is CASSFGTGSYEQYF. The CDR3 DNA is TGCGCCAGCAGCTTCGGGACAGGGTCCTACGAGCAGTACTTC.

The chain uses TRBV7-2 and TRBJ1-2; 7 bases map to TRBD1. The germline CDR1 and CDR2 sequences are SGHTA and FQGNSA. V shed 5 bases, J shed 6 bases, and the junction held 15 bases outside the gene matches. The CDR3 loop spans 16 amino acids. CDR3 sequence (DNA): TGTGCCAGCAGCCCCCTTAGCGGACAGGCTAAGGATGGCTACACCTTC. This codes for CASSPLSGQAKDGYTF.

The gene calls are TRBV27 and TRBJ2-3, with a tentative D call TRBD1 (6 bases). Trimming cost V 2 bases and J 4 bases, with 13 bases left between them. This CDR3 is built from 15 residues. From germline, CDR1 is MNHEY and CDR2 SMNVEV (reference sequence). CDR3 DNA sequence: TGTGCCAGCAGTTTAATGGGGGCCGGGGCAGATACGCAGTATTTT. Its translation: CASSLMGAGADTQYF.

This chain connects TRBV12-5 to TRBJ1-2, with D perhaps matching TRBD1 (5 bases). V shed 5 bases and J shed 7 bases, with 20 bases lying between them. Per germline, CDR1 LGHNT and CDR2 FRNRAP. CDR3 length: 15 amino acids. The CDR3 is CASGPSSGGLGGYTF. The DNA for the CDR3 is TGTGCTAGTGGTCCCTCCTCGGGGGGGTTAGGTGGCTACACCTTC.

J is TRBJ2-1 and V is TRBV25-1; D might be TRBD1 or TRBD2, each matching 5 bases. Germline loops: CDR1 MGHDK, CDR2 SYGVNS. V was trimmed by 6 bases and J by 10 bases, leaving 19 bases between them. The CDR3 is 14 residues long. The CDR3 spells CASRGQGDVGEQFF. CDR3 DNA sequence: TGTGCCAGCAGGGGGCAAGGGGACGTGGGGGAGCAGTTCTTC.

The V call is TRBV5-1, the J call TRBJ2-6, with D uncertain. V lost 1 base and J lost 5, with 22 bases in between. Germline V gene sequence: CDR1 SGHRS, CDR2 YFSETQ. The CDR3 sequence is 19 residues long. The CDR3, as DNA: TGCGCCAGCAGCTTGCAGGCAGTCGATCCCTTAATCCGGGCCAACGTCCTGACTTTC. Protein: CASSLQAVDPLIRANVLTF.

The rearrangement uses TRBV3-1 (or the pseudogene TRBV3-2) and TRBJ2-7, with TRBD2 identical over 8 bases. The CDR3 contains 16 residues. V lost 6 bases and J lost 2; bases outside the gene matches: 12. CDR1 and CDR2 from the germline V gene are LGHDT and YNNKEL (reference sequence). The CDR3 DNA reads TGTGCCAGCAGTCGGGGACTAGTGGGAGTCCCCTACGAGCAGTACTTC. Translating it yields CASSRGLVGVPYEQYF.

This chain links TRBV29-1 with TRBJ2-3; D possibly matches TRBD1 or TRBD2 (5 bases each). The CDR3 loop spans 13 amino acids. Per the germline V gene, CDR1 is SQVTM and CDR2 is ANQGSEA. V lost 3 bases, J lost 3 bases, and 10 bases lay in between. The CDR3 spells CSVDLGVTDTQYF. The CDR3 DNA reads TGCAGCGTTGATTTGGGGGTGACAGATACGCAGTATTTT.

The V call is TRBV6-4, the J call TRBJ1-5, with 11 nucleotides matching TRBD1. After removal of 6 bases from V and 4 bases from J, the junction contained 11 bases not matched to a gene. Germline V gene data show CDR1 as MRHNA and CDR2 as SNTAGT. The CDR3 totals 17 residues. The CDR3: CASRSRDRGSRNQPQHF. CDR3 sequence (DNA): TGTGCCAGCAGGTCCCGGGACAGGGGGTCGCGGAATCAGCCCCAGCATTTT.

This sequence joins TRBV7-2 and TRBJ2-3; a weak D match, TRBD2 (6 bases). The CDR3 is 15 residues long. Germline CDR1 is SGHTA and CDR2 is FQGNSA. Trimming removed 3 bases from V and 4 bases from J, with 14 bases in between. CDR3 protein: CASSFPGSGADTQYF. The DNA for the CDR3 is TGTGCCAGCAGCTTCCCGGGGTCGGGGGCAGATACGCAGTATTTT.

The chain employs TRBV21-1 and TRBJ2-2; TRBD2 reflects the table's D call only, with no check against the DNA. TRBV21-1 is labeled a pseudogene. The CDR3 sequence is 15 residues long. CDR3 amino acids: CASGTSGRSVGELFF. The DNA for the CDR3 is TGTGCCAGCGGGACTAGCGGCAGATCCGTCGGGGAGCTGTTTTTT.

V usage is TRBV29-1 and J usage is TRBJ2-7, with D unresolved. V shed 4 bases and J shed 2 bases, with 15 bases lying between them. The CDR3 totals 14 residues. Germline values: CDR1 SQVTM, CDR2 ANQGSEA. CDR3 in DNA: TGCAGCGTTGGTTTAAACTACCCCCCCTACGAGCAGTACTTC. This codes for CSVGLNYPPYEQYF.